A selection of T cell receptor beta chains follows, all from one sample in a study of post-analysis software for immune sequencing data. TCRdb re-called the PCR reads with MiXCR, one entry per CDR3 protein. The profile covers fewer than 850,000 distinct CDR3 sequences, with 35% to 55% appearing a single time and roughly 4.9% taken by the ten largest. Sequenced input: blood. These receptors were collected from a girl aged 10 to 17 with multiple sclerosis. Each CDR3 is given with its conserved first and last residue. D genes are given only for firm matches. Clone size is stated in some rows and not others, as once, few, many or a class when expanded.

CDR3nt | CDR3aa | v_gene | d_gene | abundance | j_gene
TGTGCCAGCAGCCAGACGGGCCGCCGAGGGGAGCAGTTCTTC | CASSQTGRRGEQFF | TRBV3-1 | - | - | TRBJ2-1
TGTGCCAGCAGCTCGTGGACTAGCGGGGTATTGGAGCAGTACTTC | CASSSWTSGVLEQYF | TRBV7-9 | TRBD2 | few | TRBJ2-7
TGTGCCAGCAGCTTATCGGGACAGGACACCGGGGAGCTGTTTTTT | CASSLSGQDTGELFF | TRBV7-9 | TRBD1 | - | TRBJ2-2
TGTGCCAGCAGCTTATACGGCGGGAGTCCAGATACGCAGTATTTT | CASSLYGGSPDTQYF | TRBV7-6 | TRBD2 | - | TRBJ2-3
TGTGCCAGCAGCTTAGAGGGTTCCAAACTTCGCACAGATACGCAGTATTTT | CASSLEGSKLRTDTQYF | TRBV7-9 | - | - | TRBJ2-3
TGTGCCAGCAGCCAAGTGCGGGGCCGCTCCTACGAGCAGTACTTC | CASSQVRGRSYEQYF | TRBV4-2 | - | - | TRBJ2-7
TGTGCCACCAGTGTAGCCACCGGGACTAGCGGATCAGATACGCAGTATTTT | CATSVATGTSGSDTQYF | TRBV24-1 | TRBD2 | - | TRBJ2-3
TGTGCCAGCAGTACGACGGTCTACGAGCAGTACTTC | CASSTTVYEQYF | TRBV6-2/TRBV6-3 | - | - | TRBJ2-7
TGTGCCAGCAGGTTGAGCAATAGGGACATTCAGTACTTC | CASRLSNRDIQYF | TRBV12-3/TRBV12-4 | - | - | TRBJ2-4
TGTGCCAGCAGCCTAGCGGGATTAGGGTACAATGAGCAGTACTTC | CASSLAGLGYNEQYF | TRBV13 | TRBD2 | - | TRBJ2-5
TGTGCCAGCTCACCTGGTTATCTAGCGGGCCTCTCCTACGAGCAGTACTTC | CASSPGYLAGLSYEQYF | TRBV18 | TRBD2 | - | TRBJ2-7
TGTGCCAGCAGCAAAACAGGGGTGGAGCAGTACTTC | CASSKTGVEQYF | TRBV2 | TRBD1 | - | TRBJ2-7
TGTGCCAGCAGCCCCACCCTGTTTGATACGCAGTATTTT | CASSPTLFDTQYF | TRBV11-3 | - | - | TRBJ2-3
TGTGCCAGCAGTTACGCCACTGCACGCGATACGCAGTATTTT | CASSYATARDTQYF | TRBV6-6 | - | - | TRBJ2-3
TGTGCCAGCAGTCTCGGGTGGGGAGAGCCCCAGCATTTT | CASSLGWGEPQHF | TRBV12-3/TRBV12-4 | - | - | TRBJ1-5
TGTGCCAGCAGCTACGACTTGGCCACTGAAGCTTTCTTT | CASSYDLATEAFF | TRBV5-6 | - | - | TRBJ1-1
TGTGCCAGCAGTTCTGGACAGGGCGGAAGCGGGATAGAGACCCAGTACTTC | CASSSGQGGSGIETQYF | TRBV12-3/TRBV12-4 | - | few | TRBJ2-5
TGTGCCAGCAAACCTTCCACTAGCGGAGAATTCTACGAGCAGTACTTC | CASKPSTSGEFYEQYF | TRBV27 | TRBD2 | - | TRBJ2-7
TGTGCCAGCAGTGAGGGACAGGCAGGGGGGTCAACGAATACGCAGTATTTT | CASSEGQAGGSTNTQYF | TRBV6-1 | TRBD1 | few | TRBJ2-3
TGTGCCAGCAGCCAAGTCCTGCAGGGGCCCCAAGAGACCCAGTACTTC | CASSQVLQGPQETQYF | TRBV4-2 | - | - | TRBJ2-5
TGCAGCGTTGTGGGGAGGGACTCCTCCTACGAGCAGTACTTC | CSVVGRDSSYEQYF | TRBV29-1 | TRBD2 | once | TRBJ2-7
TGTGCCAACAGCCCGAACCAACGCTATGGCTACACCTTC | CANSPNQRYGYTF | TRBV7-8 | - | - | TRBJ1-2
TGTGCCAGCAGTGAATACGGCAGCAATCAGCCCCAGCATTTT | CASSEYGSNQPQHF | TRBV25-1 | - | - | TRBJ1-5
TGTGCCAGCAGCTTAGGCCTGACTAGCGGGAGGGCCGGGGTTTACGAGCAGTACTTC | CASSLGLTSGRAGVYEQYF | TRBV13 | TRBD2 | - | TRBJ2-7
TGTGCCAGCAGTTTGGGGGCCATTTACGAGCAGTACTTC | CASSLGAIYEQYF | TRBV12-3/TRBV12-4 | - | - | TRBJ2-7
TGTGCCAGCAGTCCCGGGACGGTCGAGCAGTACTTC | CASSPGTVEQYF | TRBV12-3/TRBV12-4 | - | - | TRBJ2-7
TGTGCCACCAGCAGATTAGCGGGAGGCGAGACCCAGTACTTC | CATSRLAGGETQYF | TRBV15 | TRBD2 | - | TRBJ2-5
TGTGCCAGCAGCTTAACGGGGAATACAGAGACCCAGTACTTC | CASSLTGNTETQYF | TRBV7-8 | - | - | TRBJ2-5
TGTGCCATCAGTGGAGCCGGGACAACAACCTACGAGCAGTACTTC | CAISGAGTTTYEQYF | TRBV10-3 | - | few | TRBJ2-7
TGTGCCACCAGCTCCGGGACAGGGAACAATCAGCCCCAGCATTTT | CATSSGTGNNQPQHF | TRBV15 | TRBD1 | few | TRBJ1-5
TGTGCCACCAGTGATCCGGGACAGGGGATCGATGAGCAGTTCTTC | CATSDPGQGIDEQFF | TRBV24-1 | TRBD1 | few | TRBJ2-1
TGTGCCACCAGTGATTGGGCTAGCGGGAGATACAATGAGCAGTTCTTC | CATSDWASGRYNEQFF | TRBV24-1 | TRBD2 | - | TRBJ2-1
TGTGCCACCAGCAGAAGCGGATCCCCCTACGAGCAGTACTTC | CATSRSGSPYEQYF | TRBV15 | - | few | TRBJ2-7
TGCAGTGCTAGAGGTCTCCCCCCCCGGGACTCCTCCAACGAGCAGTACTTC | CSARGLPPRDSSNEQYF | TRBV20-1 | - | few | TRBJ2-7
TGCAGTGCGCCCCTCCGGGACAGGGTCTACAATGAGCAGTTCTTC | CSAPLRDRVYNEQFF | TRBV20-1 | TRBD1 | - | TRBJ2-1
TGTGCCAGCAGTTTAGATCTCGGCAATGAGCAGTTCTTC | CASSLDLGNEQFF | TRBV28 | - | few | TRBJ2-1
TGCAGTGCTAACGGTCCGTGGAATGAGCAGTTCTTC | CSANGPWNEQFF | TRBV20-1 | - | few | TRBJ2-1
TGTGCCAGCAGCCTAGATCTAGCAGATACGCAGTATTTT | CASSLDLADTQYF | TRBV11-2 | - | few | TRBJ2-3
TGTGCCAGCAGTGAAGCGCCCGGCAGATTAAATGAAAAACTGTTTTTT | CASSEAPGRLNEKLFF | TRBV2 | - | - | TRBJ1-4
TGTGCCAGCAGTTACCCCTCGGGGTGGAGGACTGAAGCTTTCTTT | CASSYPSGWRTEAFF | TRBV6-2/TRBV6-3 | - | - | TRBJ1-1
TGTGCCAGCAGCTTAGTCGGGGGCGGTAATTCACCCCTCCACTTT | CASSLVGGGNSPLHF | TRBV7-2 | - | - | TRBJ1-6
TGCGCCAGCAGCTTCGGACAGGGCAACGAGCAGTACTTC | CASSFGQGNEQYF | TRBV5-1 | TRBD1 | - | TRBJ2-7
TGTGCCAGCAGCTCGGGACTAGCGGCCTACAATGAGCAGTACTTC | CASSSGLAAYNEQYF | TRBV7-3 | TRBD2 | - | TRBJ2-7
TGTGCCAGCTCACCTGAGGGACCCTCCTACGAGCAGTACTTC | CASSPEGPSYEQYF | TRBV18 | - | - | TRBJ2-7
TGTGCCACCAGTGGCCTACAGGGAGGGGGCACAGATACGCAGTATTTT | CATSGLQGGGTDTQYF | TRBV24-1 | - | - | TRBJ2-3
TGTGCCAGCAGCCTAGCCCGTGGACAGTATTATTCCGTATTGGAGACCCAGTACTTC | CASSLARGQYYSVLETQYF | TRBV7-2 | - | - | TRBJ2-5
TGTGCTAGCAGCTTAGTGGAGGCGGCGGGAGGCCCCACAGATACGCAGTATTTT | CASSLVEAAGGPTDTQYF | TRBV7-7 | TRBD2 | few | TRBJ2-3
TGCGCCAGCAGCCAAGGACTCTGGAGCTCCTACGAGCAGTACTTC | CASSQGLWSSYEQYF | TRBV4-1 | - | - | TRBJ2-7
TGCAGTGCTAGAGGGGGAGGGCAAGAGACCCAGTACTTC | CSARGGGQETQYF | TRBV20-1 | TRBD2 | - | TRBJ2-5
TGCAGTGCTAGAGATAAGGGGGTAGTGGCCAAAAACATTCAGTACTTC | CSARDKGVVAKNIQYF | TRBV20-1 | - | - | TRBJ2-4
TGTGCCAGTCATCAGGGGAGCACTGAAGCTTTCTTT | CASHQGSTEAFF | TRBV12-3/TRBV12-4 | - | - | TRBJ1-1
TGCAGTGCTAGAGATTGGGCTAGCGGACCACCCAATGAGCAGTTCTTC | CSARDWASGPPNEQFF | TRBV20-1 | TRBD2 | few | TRBJ2-1
TGCAGCGTTGAGACAGGGGTAACCTCTGGGGCCAACGTCCTGACTTTC | CSVETGVTSGANVLTF | TRBV29-1 | TRBD1 | - | TRBJ2-6
TGTGCCAGCAGCTTAGGACTTGCTTACAACCCAAATGAAAAACTGTTTTTT | CASSLGLAYNPNEKLFF | TRBV7-8 | - | few | TRBJ1-4
TGCAGTGCTAGGAGCGGTCTCGAGACCCAGTACTTC | CSARSGLETQYF | TRBV20-1 | - | few | TRBJ2-5
TGTGCCACCAGCAAAGGGACAGCCTCCGGGGACGAGCAGTACTTC | CATSKGTASGDEQYF | TRBV15 | TRBD1 | - | TRBJ2-7
TGTGCCGGCTCTGCGACTGAACCCTACGAGCAGTACTTC | CAGSATEPYEQYF | TRBV18 | - | - | TRBJ2-7
TGTGCCAGCAGTTCCACTAACAATGAGCAGTTCTTC | CASSSTNNEQFF | TRBV27 | - | few | TRBJ2-1
TGTGCCAGCATTTGGGATAGAGTGAGAGGAGATACGCAGTATTTT | CASIWDRVRGDTQYF | TRBV12-3/TRBV12-4 | - | - | TRBJ2-3
TGTGCCAGCAGCCCCCGTTCAACGGGACGCTACGAGCAGTACTTC | CASSPRSTGRYEQYF | TRBV4-2 | - | - | TRBJ2-7